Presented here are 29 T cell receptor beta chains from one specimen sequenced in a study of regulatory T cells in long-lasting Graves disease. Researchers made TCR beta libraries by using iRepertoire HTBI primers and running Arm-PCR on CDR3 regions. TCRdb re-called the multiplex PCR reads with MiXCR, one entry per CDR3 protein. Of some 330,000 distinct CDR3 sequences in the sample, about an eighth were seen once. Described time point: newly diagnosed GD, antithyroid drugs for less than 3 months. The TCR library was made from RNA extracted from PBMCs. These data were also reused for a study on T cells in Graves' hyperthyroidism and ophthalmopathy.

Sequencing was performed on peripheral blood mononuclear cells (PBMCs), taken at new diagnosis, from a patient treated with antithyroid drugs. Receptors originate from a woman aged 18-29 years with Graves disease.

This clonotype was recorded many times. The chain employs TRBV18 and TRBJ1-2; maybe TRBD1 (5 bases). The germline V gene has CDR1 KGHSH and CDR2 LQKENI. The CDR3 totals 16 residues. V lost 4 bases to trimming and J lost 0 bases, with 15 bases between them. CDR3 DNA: TGTGCCAGCTCACGACAGAGGGGAGTTACTAACTATGGCTACACCTTC. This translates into CASSRQRGVTNYGYTF. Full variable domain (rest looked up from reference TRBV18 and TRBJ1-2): NAGVMQNPRHLVRRRGQEARLRCSPMKGHSHVYWYRQLPEEGLKFMVYLQKENIIDESGMPKERFSAEFPKEGPSILRIQQVVRGDSAAYFCASSRQRGVTNYGYTFGSGTRLTVV.

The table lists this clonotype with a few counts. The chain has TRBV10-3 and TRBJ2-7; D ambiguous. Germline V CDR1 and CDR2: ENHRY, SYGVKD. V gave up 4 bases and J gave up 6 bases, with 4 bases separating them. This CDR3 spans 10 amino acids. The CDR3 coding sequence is TGTGCCATCAGTGGGGCCGAGCAGTACTTC. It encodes CAISGAEQYF.

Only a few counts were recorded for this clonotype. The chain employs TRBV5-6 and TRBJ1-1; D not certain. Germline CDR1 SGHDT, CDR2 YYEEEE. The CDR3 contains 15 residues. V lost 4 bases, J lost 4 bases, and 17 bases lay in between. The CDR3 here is CASSQLFVFGTEAFF. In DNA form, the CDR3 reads TGTGCCAGCAGCCAACTTTTTGTCTTCGGCACTGAAGCTTTCTTT.

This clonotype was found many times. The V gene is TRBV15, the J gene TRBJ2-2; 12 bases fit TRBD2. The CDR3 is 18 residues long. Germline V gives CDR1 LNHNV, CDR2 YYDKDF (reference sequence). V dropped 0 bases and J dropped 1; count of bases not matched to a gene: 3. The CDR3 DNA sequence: TGTGCCACCAGCAGAGATCTGGGACTAGCGGGGAACACCGGGGAGCTGTTTTTT. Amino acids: CATSRDLGLAGNTGELFF.

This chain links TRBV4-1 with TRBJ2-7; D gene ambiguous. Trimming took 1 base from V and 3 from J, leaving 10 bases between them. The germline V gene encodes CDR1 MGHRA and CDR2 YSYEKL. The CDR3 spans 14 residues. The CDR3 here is CASSQAAANYEQYF. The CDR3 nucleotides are TGCGCCAGCAGCCAAGCCGCGGCGAACTACGAGCAGTACTTC.

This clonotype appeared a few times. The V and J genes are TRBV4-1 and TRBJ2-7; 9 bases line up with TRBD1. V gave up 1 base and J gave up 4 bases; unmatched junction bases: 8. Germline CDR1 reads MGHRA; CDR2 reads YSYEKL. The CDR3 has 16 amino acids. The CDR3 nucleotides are TGCGCCAGCAGCCAAGGTCTCGGGACAGGGTCATACGAGCAGTACTTC. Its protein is CASSQGLGTGSYEQYF.

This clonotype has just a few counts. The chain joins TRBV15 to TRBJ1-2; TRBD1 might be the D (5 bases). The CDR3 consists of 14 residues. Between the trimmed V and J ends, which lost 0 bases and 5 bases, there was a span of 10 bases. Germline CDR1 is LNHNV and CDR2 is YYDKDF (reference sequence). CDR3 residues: CATSRDLGGYGYTF. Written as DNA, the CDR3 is TGTGCCACCAGCAGAGATCTGGGGGGGTATGGCTACACCTTC. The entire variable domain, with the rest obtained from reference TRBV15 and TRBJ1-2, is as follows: DAMVIQNPRYQVTQFGKPVTLSCSQTLNHNVMYWYQQKSSQAPKLLFHYYDKDFNNEADTPDNFQSRRPNTSFCFLDIRSPGLGDTAMYLCATSRDLGGYGYTFGSGTRLTVV.

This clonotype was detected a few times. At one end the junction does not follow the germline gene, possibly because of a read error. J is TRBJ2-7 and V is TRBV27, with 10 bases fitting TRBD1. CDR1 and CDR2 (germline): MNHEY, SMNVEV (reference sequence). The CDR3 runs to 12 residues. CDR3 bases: TGTGCCGGCAGGACAGGGGGTTACGAGCAGTACTTC. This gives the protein CAGRTGGYEQYF.

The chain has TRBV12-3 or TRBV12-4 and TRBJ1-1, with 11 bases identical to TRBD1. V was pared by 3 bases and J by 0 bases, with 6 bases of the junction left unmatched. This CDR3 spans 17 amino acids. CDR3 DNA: TGTGCCAGCAGTTTCCAGGGACAGGGGGACATGAACACTGAAGCTTTCTTT. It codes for CASSFQGQGDMNTEAFF.

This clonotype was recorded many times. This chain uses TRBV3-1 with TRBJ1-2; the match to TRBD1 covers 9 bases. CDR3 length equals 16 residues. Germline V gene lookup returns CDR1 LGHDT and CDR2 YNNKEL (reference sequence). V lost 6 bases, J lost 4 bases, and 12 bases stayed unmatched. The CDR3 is CASSTGTGSGGYGYTF. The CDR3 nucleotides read TGTGCCAGCAGTACCGGGACAGGGTCCGGAGGCTATGGCTACACCTTC.

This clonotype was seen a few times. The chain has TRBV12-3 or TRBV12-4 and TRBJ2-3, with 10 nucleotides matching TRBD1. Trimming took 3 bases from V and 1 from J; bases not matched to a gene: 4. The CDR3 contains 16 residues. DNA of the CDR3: TGTGCCAGCAGTTTTTACGGGACAGGGGGCACAGATACGCAGTATTTT. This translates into CASSFYGTGGTDTQYF.

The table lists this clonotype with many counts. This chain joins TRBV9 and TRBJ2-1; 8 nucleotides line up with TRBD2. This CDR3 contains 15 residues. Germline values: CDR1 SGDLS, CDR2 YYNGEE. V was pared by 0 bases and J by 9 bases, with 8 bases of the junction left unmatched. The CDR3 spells CASSVDPAGAPEQFF. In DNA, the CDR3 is TGTGCCAGCAGCGTAGATCCAGCGGGAGCACCTGAGCAGTTCTTC.

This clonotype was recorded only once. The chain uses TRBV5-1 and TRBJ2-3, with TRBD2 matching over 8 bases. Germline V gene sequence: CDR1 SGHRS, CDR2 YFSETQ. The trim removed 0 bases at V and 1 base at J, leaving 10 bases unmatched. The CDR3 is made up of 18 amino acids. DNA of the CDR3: TGCGCCAGCAGCTTGGATCCCGGGGGGGCTTGGGGCACAGATACGCAGTATTTT. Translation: CASSLDPGGAWGTDTQYF.

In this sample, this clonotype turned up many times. The CDR3 DNA reads as TGTGCCAGCAGGCCCGAGGGGGAGTGGGATGAGCAGTTCTTC. Amino acids: CASRPEGEWDEQFF. The chain recombines TRBV6-1 with TRBJ2-1; TRBD1 is a possible D gene (6 bases). Germline V gives CDR1 MNHNS, CDR2 SASEGT. The CDR3 sequence is 14 residues long. Trimming pared 6 bases from V and 8 bases from J, leaving 17 bases between.

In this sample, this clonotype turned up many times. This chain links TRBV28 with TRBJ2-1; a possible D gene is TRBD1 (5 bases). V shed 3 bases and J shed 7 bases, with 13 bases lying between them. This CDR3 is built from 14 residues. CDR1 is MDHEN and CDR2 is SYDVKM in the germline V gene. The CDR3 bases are TGTGCCAGCAGTTTGAACCAGGGTAGGAATGAGCAGTTCTTC. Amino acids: CASSLNQGRNEQFF.

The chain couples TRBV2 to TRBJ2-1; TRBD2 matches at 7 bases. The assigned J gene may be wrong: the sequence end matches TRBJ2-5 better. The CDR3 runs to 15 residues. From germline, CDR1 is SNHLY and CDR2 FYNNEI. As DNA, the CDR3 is TGTGCCAGCAGTGGTTTGGGGGGGTCGGAAGAGACCCAGTACTTC. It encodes CASSGLGGSEETQYF.

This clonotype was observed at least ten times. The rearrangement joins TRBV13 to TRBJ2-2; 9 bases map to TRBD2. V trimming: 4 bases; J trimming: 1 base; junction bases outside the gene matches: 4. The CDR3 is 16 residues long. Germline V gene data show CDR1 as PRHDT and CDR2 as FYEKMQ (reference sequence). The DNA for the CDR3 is TGTGCCAGCAGCTCGCTAGCGGGGAGGAACACCGGGGAGCTGTTTTTT. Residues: CASSSLAGRNTGELFF.

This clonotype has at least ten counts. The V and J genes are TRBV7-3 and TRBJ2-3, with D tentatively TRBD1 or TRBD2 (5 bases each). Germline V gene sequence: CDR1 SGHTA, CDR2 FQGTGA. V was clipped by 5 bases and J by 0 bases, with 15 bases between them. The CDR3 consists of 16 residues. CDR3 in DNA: TGTGCCAGCAGCCGGGACGGAGGAACTAGCACAGATACGCAGTATTTT. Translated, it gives CASSRDGGTSTDTQYF.

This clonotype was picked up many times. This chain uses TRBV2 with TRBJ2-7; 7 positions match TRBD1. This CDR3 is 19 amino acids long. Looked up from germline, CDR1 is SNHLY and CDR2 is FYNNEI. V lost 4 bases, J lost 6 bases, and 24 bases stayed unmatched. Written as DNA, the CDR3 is TGTGCCAGCAGTGTTGACAGGGTAATTGGGCTCCGCCGAACGAGCGAGCAGTACTTC. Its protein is CASSVDRVIGLRRTSEQYF.

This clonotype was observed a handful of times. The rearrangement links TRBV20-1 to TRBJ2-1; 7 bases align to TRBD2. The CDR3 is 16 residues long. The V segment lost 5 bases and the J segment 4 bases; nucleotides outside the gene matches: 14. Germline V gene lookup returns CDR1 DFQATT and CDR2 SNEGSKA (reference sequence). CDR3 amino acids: CSAGPIPSGDYNEQFF. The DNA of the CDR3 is TGCAGTGCTGGCCCAATTCCTAGCGGAGATTACAATGAGCAGTTCTTC.

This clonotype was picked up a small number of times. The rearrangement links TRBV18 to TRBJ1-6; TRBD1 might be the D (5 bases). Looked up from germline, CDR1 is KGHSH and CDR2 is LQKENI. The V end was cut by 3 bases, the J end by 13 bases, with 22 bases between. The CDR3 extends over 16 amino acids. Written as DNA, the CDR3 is TGTGCCAGCTCACCCAGTACCGGGACTATATCCCGTCCCCTCCACTTT. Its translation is CASSPSTGTISRPLHF.

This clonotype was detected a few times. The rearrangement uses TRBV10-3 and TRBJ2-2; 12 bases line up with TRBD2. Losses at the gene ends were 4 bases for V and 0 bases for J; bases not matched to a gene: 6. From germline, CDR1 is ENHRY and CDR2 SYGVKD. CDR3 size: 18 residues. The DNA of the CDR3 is TGTGCCATCAGTGGACCGGGACTAGCGGGTTCGAACACCGGGGAGCTGTTTTTT. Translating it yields CAISGPGLAGSNTGELFF.

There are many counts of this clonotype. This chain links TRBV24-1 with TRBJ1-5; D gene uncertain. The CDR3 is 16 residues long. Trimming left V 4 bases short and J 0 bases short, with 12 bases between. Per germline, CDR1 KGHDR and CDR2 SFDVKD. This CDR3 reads CATSDHRRGSNQPQHF. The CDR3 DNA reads TGTGCCACCAGTGACCACCGACGGGGTAGCAATCAGCCCCAGCATTTT.

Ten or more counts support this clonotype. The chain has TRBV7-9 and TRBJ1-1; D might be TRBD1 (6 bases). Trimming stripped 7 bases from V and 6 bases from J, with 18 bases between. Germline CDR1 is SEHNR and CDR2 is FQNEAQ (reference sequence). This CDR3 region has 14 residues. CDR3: CASNRGGEIAEAFF. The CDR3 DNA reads TGTGCCAGCAACCGCGGGGGCGAAATCGCTGAAGCTTTCTTT.

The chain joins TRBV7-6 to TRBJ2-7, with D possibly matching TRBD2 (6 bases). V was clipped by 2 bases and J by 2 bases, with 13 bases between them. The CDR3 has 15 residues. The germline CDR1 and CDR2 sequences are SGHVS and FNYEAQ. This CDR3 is CASSLRRGRAYEQYF. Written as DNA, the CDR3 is TGTGCCAGCAGCTTACGGAGGGGAAGGGCCTACGAGCAGTACTTC.

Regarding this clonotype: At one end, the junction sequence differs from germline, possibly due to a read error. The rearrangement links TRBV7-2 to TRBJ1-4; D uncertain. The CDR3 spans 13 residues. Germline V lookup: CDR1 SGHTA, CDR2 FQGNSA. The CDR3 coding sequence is TGTGCCGGCAGTTCGGCAACTAATGAAAAACTGTTTTTT. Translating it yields CAGSSATNEKLFF.

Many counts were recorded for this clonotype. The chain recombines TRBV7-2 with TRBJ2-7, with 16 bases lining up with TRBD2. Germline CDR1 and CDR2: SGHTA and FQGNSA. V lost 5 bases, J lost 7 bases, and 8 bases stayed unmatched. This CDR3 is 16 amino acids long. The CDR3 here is CASSPTPGLAGGEQYF. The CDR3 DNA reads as TGTGCCAGCAGCCCAACACCGGGACTAGCGGGAGGGGAGCAGTACTTC. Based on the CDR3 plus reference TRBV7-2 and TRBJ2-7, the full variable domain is GAGVSQSPSNKVTEKGKDVELRCDPISGHTALYWYRQSLGQGLEFLIYFQGNSAPDKSGLPSDRFSAERTGGSVSTLTIQRTQQEDSAVYLCASSPTPGLAGGEQYFGPGTRLTVT.

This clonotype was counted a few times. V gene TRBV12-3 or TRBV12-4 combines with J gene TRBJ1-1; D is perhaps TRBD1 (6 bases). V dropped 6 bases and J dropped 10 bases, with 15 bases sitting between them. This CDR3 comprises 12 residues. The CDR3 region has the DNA TGTGCCAGCAGGCTGACAGGTGAGGCAGCTTTCTTT. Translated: CASRLTGEAAFF.

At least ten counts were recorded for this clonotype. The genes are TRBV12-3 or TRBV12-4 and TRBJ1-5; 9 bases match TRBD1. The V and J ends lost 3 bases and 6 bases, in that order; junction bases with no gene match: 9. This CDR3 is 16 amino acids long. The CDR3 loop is CASSLGDREFGQPQHF. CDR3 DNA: TGTGCCAGCAGTTTGGGGGACAGGGAGTTTGGTCAGCCCCAGCATTTT.